The 14 T cell receptor beta chains given below trace back to one sample, sequenced in a study of shared clonotypes between healthy human individuals. TCRdb keeps only in-frame clones here, not all; method: immunoSEQ multiplex PCR. Of around 330,000 clones in the sample, under 80% were seen once. Sequenced input: memory CD4+ T cells sorted from blood. As for subset: CD45RA-negative fraction. These receptors all stem from a man aged 25-45 years in good health.

This clone turned up a few times. This chain uses TRBV5-1 with TRBJ2-5; D perhaps matches TRBD2 (5 bases). V dropped 2 bases and J dropped 7 bases, with 6 bases sitting between them. Per germline, CDR1 SGHRS and CDR2 YFSETQ. The CDR3 sequence is 11 residues long. This chain's CDR3 is CASSFEGTQYF. CDR3 DNA sequence: TGCGCCAGCAGCTTTGAGGGGACCCAGTACTTC. The complete variable domain, with remaining parts taken from reference TRBV5-1 and TRBJ2-5, reads KAGVTQTPRYLIKTRGQQVTLSCSPISGHRSVSWYQQTPGQGLQFLFEYFSETQRNKGNFPGRFSGRQFSNSRSEMNVSTLELGDSALYLCASSFEGTQYFGPGTRLLVL.

With regard to this clone: Other DNA sequences in this sample translate to the same CDR3. V and J are TRBV9 and TRBJ1-1; D remains ambiguous. The V end was cut by 0 bases, the J end by 2 bases, with 2 bases between. Germline V CDR1 and CDR2: SGDLS, YYNGEE. CDR3 size: 12 residues. The CDR3 reads CASSVVNTEAFF. The CDR3 DNA sequence: TGTGCCAGCAGCGTAGTAAACACTGAAGCTTTCTTT. The full variable domain, rest sourced from reference TRBV9 and TRBJ1-1, is DSGVTQTPKHLITATGQRVTLRCSPRSGDLSVYWYQQSLDQGLQFLIQYYNGEERAKGNILERFSAQQFPDLHSELNLSSLELGDSALYFCASSVVNTEAFFGQGTRLTVV.

CDR3 residues: CSVYLQGTSNTGELFF. DNA for the CDR3: TGCAGCGTTTATTTACAGGGAACCTCGAACACCGGGGAGCTGTTTTTT. V gene TRBV29-1 combines with J gene TRBJ2-2; weak D call: TRBD1 (6 bases). Trimming took off 5 bases at V and 0 bases at J, with 16 bases between the two ends. This CDR3 contains 16 residues. Germline V gene lookup returns CDR1 SQVTM and CDR2 ANQGSEA.

Concerning this clone: A much larger clone differs by one base, so this may be a read error. The chain carries TRBV6-5 and TRBJ2-7; D may be TRBD1 (6 bases). CDR1 is MNHEY and CDR2 is SVGAGI in the germline V gene. CDR3 length: 15 amino acids. The CDR3 coding sequence is TGTACCAGCAGCCCCTCCCTTGACAGGTCTTACGAGCAGTACTTC. Its protein is CTSSPSLDRSYEQYF.

In its sample, this clone was seen once. This sequence joins TRBV30 and TRBJ2-7; 10 nucleotides line up with TRBD2. The CDR3 covers 15 residues. The V segment lost 8 bases and the J segment 2 bases; nucleotides outside the gene matches: 12. CDR1 and CDR2 from the germline V gene are GTSNPN and SVGIG (reference sequence). CDR3 nucleotides: TGTGCCGGTACGGGAACGGGGACTAGCGCCTACGAGCAGTACTTC. Its protein is CAGTGTGTSAYEQYF.

The chain is built from TRBV6-1 and TRBJ1-3, with 9 bases identical to TRBD1. V dropped 4 bases and J dropped 3; count of bases not matched to a gene: 7. The germline V gene has CDR1 MNHNS and CDR2 SASEGT. The CDR3 has 16 residues. CDR3 residues: CASSANRGQGGNTIYF. The CDR3, as DNA: TGTGCCAGCAGTGCAAACAGGGGGCAAGGTGGAAACACCATATATTTT.

The chain carries TRBV28 and TRBJ2-1, with D tentatively TRBD1 or TRBD2 (6 bases each). The CDR3 runs to 15 residues. Germline V gives CDR1 MDHEN, CDR2 SYDVKM. V gave up 6 bases and J gave up 0 bases, with 12 bases separating them. CDR3 sequence: CASRVGGTSYNEQFF. In nucleotides, the CDR3 is TGTGCCAGCAGGGTCGGGGGCACCTCCTACAATGAGCAGTTCTTC.

This clone was seen a few times. The chain couples TRBV5-8 to TRBJ1-4; the D gene is possibly TRBD1 (5 bases). Germline V CDR1 and CDR2: SGHTS, YDEGEE. The CDR3 covers 14 residues. V was trimmed by 4 bases and J by 5 bases, leaving 12 bases between them. Here the CDR3 DNA reads TGTGCCAGCAGCCTCATTTGGGGCAATGAAAAACTGTTTTTT. Amino acid sequence: CASSLIWGNEKLFF.

V and J are TRBV5-1 and TRBJ2-1, with TRBD1 as a possible D gene (5 bases). V was trimmed by 0 bases and J by 5 bases, leaving 12 bases between them. Germline V lookup: CDR1 SGHRS, CDR2 YFSETQ. The CDR3 length is 15 residues. The CDR3 DNA reads TGCGCCAGCAGCTTGGGGAGAGCAGGGAACAATGAGCAGTTCTTC. Protein sequence: CASSLGRAGNNEQFF.

The CDR3 protein is CASSLNSLIDTQYF. CDR3 DNA sequence: TGTGCCAGCAGCCTCAACTCCCTGATAGATACGCAGTATTTT. V usage is TRBV7-7 and J usage is TRBJ2-3; D is ambiguous. In germline, CDR1 is SSHAT, CDR2 FNYEAQ (reference sequence). V was pared by 5 bases and J by 5 bases, with 14 bases between. The CDR3 extends over 14 amino acids.

This clone appeared once. J is TRBJ2-7 and V is TRBV29-1; no definite D call. Germline values: CDR1 SQVTM, CDR2 ANQGSEA. Trimming removed 5 bases at V and 6 bases at J, with 17 bases between. This CDR3 region has 13 residues. Here the CDR3 reads CSVRGAATSEQYF. The CDR3 DNA reads as TGCAGCGTTCGTGGCGCAGCGACCTCCGAGCAGTACTTC.

The V call is TRBV6-5, the J call TRBJ1-5; 8 bases line up with TRBD1. This CDR3 is built from 14 residues. Germline lookup yields CDR1 MNHEY and CDR2 SVGAGI. The V segment lost 5 bases and the J segment 3 bases; nucleotides outside the gene matches: 3. CDR3 residues: CASSRTGHNQPQHF. The DNA of the CDR3 is TGTGCCAGCAGTAGGACAGGGCACAATCAGCCCCAGCATTTT.

Note on this clone: Other DNA variants within this sample encode the same CDR3. V usage is TRBV7-2 and J usage is TRBJ2-7; 8 bases fit TRBD1. Germline loops: CDR1 SGHTA, CDR2 FQGNSA. CDR3 length equals 14 residues. V dropped 5 bases and J dropped 2; count of bases not matched to a gene: 5. DNA for the CDR3: TGTGCCAGCAGCCCTGACAGGGGAACCTACGAGCAGTACTTC. It translates to CASSPDRGTYEQYF. The entire variable domain, with the rest obtained from reference TRBV7-2 and TRBJ2-7, is as follows: GAGVSQSPSNKVTEKGKDVELRCDPISGHTALYWYRQSLGQGLEFLIYFQGNSAPDKSGLPSDRFSAERTGGSVSTLTIQRTQQEDSAVYLCASSPDRGTYEQYFGPGTRLTVT.

The rearrangement links TRBV5-1 to TRBJ1-1; a possible D gene is TRBD1 (5 bases). V lost 0 bases and J lost 1, with 10 bases in between. There are 15 residues in the CDR3. CDR1 is SGHRS, CDR2 YFSETQ, per germline. The DNA for the CDR3 is TGCGCCAGCAGCTTGGGGGTCACAGGGAACACTGAAGCTTTCTTT. It specifies CASSLGVTGNTEAFF.